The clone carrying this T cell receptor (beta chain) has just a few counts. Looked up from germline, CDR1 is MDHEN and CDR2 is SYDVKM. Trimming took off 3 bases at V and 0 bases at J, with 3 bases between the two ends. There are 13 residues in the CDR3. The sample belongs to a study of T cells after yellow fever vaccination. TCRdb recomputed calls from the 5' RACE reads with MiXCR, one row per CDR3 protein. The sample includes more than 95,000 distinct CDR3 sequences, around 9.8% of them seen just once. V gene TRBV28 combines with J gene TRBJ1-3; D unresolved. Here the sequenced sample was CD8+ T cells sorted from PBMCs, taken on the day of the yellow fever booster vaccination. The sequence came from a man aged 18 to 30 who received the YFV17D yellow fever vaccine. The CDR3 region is CASSFNSGNTIYF. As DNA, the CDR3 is TGTGCCAGCAGTTTTAACTCTGGAAACACCATATATTTT.